Presented here are 29 T cell receptor beta chains from one specimen sequenced in a study of blood T cells in healthy people across ages. For the second PCR, which ran for 7 to 11 cycles, a sample-barcoded 5' primer and a J-beta primer mix were used. TCRdb reanalysed the 5' RACE reads using MiXCR and keeps one entry per CDR3 protein. Among approximately 360,000 distinct CDR3 sequences listed, roughly half were seen once. The specimen sequenced was blood. The receptors were gathered from a man aged 60 to 69 in good health.

The CDR3: CSVEFYNEQFF. CDR3 bases: TGCAGCGTTGAATTCTACAATGAGCAGTTCTTC. V gene TRBV29-1 combines with J gene TRBJ2-1; no definite D call. The CDR3 sequence is 11 residues long. Germline assignment: CDR1 SQVTM and CDR2 ANQGSEA. Trimming took off 2 bases at V and 3 bases at J, with 2 bases between the two ends.

V and J are TRBV5-1 and TRBJ1-1; possible D gene TRBD1, 5 bases. CDR1 and CDR2 from the germline V gene are SGHRS and YFSETQ. Trimming removed 0 bases from V and 0 bases from J, with 9 bases in between. CDR3 size: 15 residues. CDR3: CASSLEGPMNTEAFF. CDR3 bases: TGCGCCAGCAGCTTGGAGGGGCCCATGAACACTGAAGCTTTCTTT.

This clonotype appeared a few times. The chain is built from TRBV20-1 and TRBJ2-5; TRBD2 matches 11 bases. Gene TRBJ2-7 matches the end of the DNA better, so the J call may be wrong. Germline V lookup: CDR1 DFQATT, CDR2 SNEGSKA (reference sequence). This CDR3 spans 15 amino acids. The DNA for the CDR3 is TGCAGTGCTAGAGATCCGACTAGCGGGACGGGCGAGCAGTACTTC. Protein: CSARDPTSGTGEQYF.

V is TRBV5-1 and J is TRBJ2-3, with D possibly matching TRBD2 (6 bases). V gave up 0 bases and J gave up 0 bases, with 11 bases separating them. CDR3 length equals 16 residues. The V gene's germline CDR1 is SGHRS and CDR2 YFSETQ. For the CDR3, the DNA is TGCGCCAGCAGCTTGGCTATAGCGGAAAGCACAGATACGCAGTATTTT. Translation: CASSLAIAESTDTQYF.

The rearrangement links TRBV3-1 to TRBJ2-1; TRBD2 agrees at 8 bases. The J call is in doubt because the DNA end fits TRBJ2-7 better. Germline V gives CDR1 LGHDT, CDR2 YNNKEL (reference sequence). CDR3 length: 14 residues. CDR3 coding DNA: TGTGCCAGCAGCCAATCGGGAGGGGGCTACGAGCAGTACTTC. This translates into CASSQSGGGYEQYF.

This chain joins TRBV28 and TRBJ1-6; D unclear. Germline CDR1 is MDHEN and CDR2 is SYDVKM. This CDR3 has 13 residues. The ends were cut back, 7 bases at V and 5 bases at J, with 9 bases in the middle. The CDR3 bases are TGTGCCAGCAAGGATCCCAATAATTCACCCCTCCACTTT. Its translation: CASKDPNNSPLHF.

V usage is TRBV18 and J usage is TRBJ2-7; the match to TRBD1 covers 8 bases. The CDR3 is made up of 15 amino acids. With 5 bases clipped from V and 7 bases from J, the junction kept 13 bases outside the gene matches. CDR1 is KGHSH, CDR2 LQKENI, per germline. CDR3 residues: CASSTNGQGRREQYF. CDR3 DNA: TGTGCCAGCTCAACTAATGGACAGGGACGCAGGGAGCAGTACTTC.

The chain recombines TRBV2 with TRBJ2-5; 7 bases agree with TRBD2. The CDR3 has 14 residues. The germline V gene encodes CDR1 SNHLY and CDR2 FYNNEI. The trim removed 8 bases at V and 0 bases at J, leaving 6 bases unmatched. The CDR3 spells CASRAGVYQETQYF. The CDR3 nucleotides are TGTGCCAGCCGGGCGGGGGTGTACCAAGAGACCCAGTACTTC.

The table lists this clonotype with many counts. This chain connects TRBV5-1 to TRBJ2-7, with TRBD1 as a possible D gene (6 bases). Trimming removed 1 base at V and 5 bases at J, with 10 bases between. From germline, CDR1 is SGHRS and CDR2 YFSETQ. The CDR3 is 13 residues long. The CDR3 protein is CASSLPGADEQYF. The CDR3 DNA follows: TGCGCCAGCAGCTTGCCAGGGGCAGACGAGCAGTACTTC.

The genes are TRBV15 and TRBJ1-2; 7 bases align to TRBD1. Germline-derived CDR1 and CDR2 are LNHNV and YYDKDF (reference sequence). V was pared by 5 bases and J by 4 bases, with 10 bases of the junction left unmatched. CDR3 size: 15 residues. The CDR3 reads CATSPGGASPYGYTF. As DNA, the CDR3 is TGTGCCACCAGCCCAGGGGGGGCTAGTCCCTATGGCTACACCTTC.

In the case of this clonotype: One end of the junction is discordant with germline, which a read error may explain. This chain joins TRBV20-1 and TRBJ2-5; 10 bases fit TRBD2. The CDR3 has 16 residues. Germline-derived CDR1 and CDR2 are DFQATT and SNEGSKA (reference sequence). CDR3 region: CSARESSGGVQEAQYF. The CDR3 region has the DNA TGCAGTGCTAGAGAGTCGAGCGGGGGGGTTCAAGAGGCCCAGTACTTC.

The chain couples TRBV2 to TRBJ2-7, with 8 bases lining up with TRBD2. This CDR3 contains 14 residues. From germline, CDR1 is SNHLY and CDR2 FYNNEI. V was clipped by 2 bases and J by 7 bases; unmatched bases: 7. The CDR3 bases are TGTGCCAGCAGTGAATCGGGGGGGGCATATGAGCAGTACTTC. Its translation is CASSESGGAYEQYF.

This clonotype was detected many times. The chain uses TRBV2 and TRBJ2-7; D possibly corresponds to TRBD1 (5 bases). Germline V gene sequence: CDR1 SNHLY, CDR2 FYNNEI. The CDR3 is made up of 13 amino acids. Trimming removed 6 bases at V and 4 bases at J, with 13 bases between. DNA for the CDR3: TGTGCCAGCAGGGTACAGGTGGGTTACGAGCAGTACTTC. Its protein product is CASRVQVGYEQYF.

The chain carries TRBV20-1 and TRBJ2-1; either TRBD1 or TRBD2 may supply D (5 bases each). The CDR3 consists of 15 residues. V gave up 5 bases and J gave up 7 bases, with 21 bases separating them. Germline lookup yields CDR1 DFQATT and CDR2 SNEGSKA (reference sequence). This chain's CDR3 is CSAEKVGERQNEQFF. CDR3 DNA sequence: TGCAGTGCTGAGAAGGTGGGGGAGAGGCAGAATGAGCAGTTCTTC.

This rearrangement joins TRBV7-2 to TRBJ2-1; D is undetermined. CDR1 is SGHTA, CDR2 FQGNSA, per germline. There are 16 residues in the CDR3. V lost 5 bases and J 10 bases, leaving 24 bases between the germline ends. The CDR3: CASSPASGPSTNEQFF. DNA of the CDR3: TGTGCCAGCAGCCCTGCTTCCGGACCCTCGACCAACGAGCAGTTCTTC.

The chain uses TRBV13 and TRBJ1-2; a weak D match, TRBD1 (5 bases). Germline values: CDR1 PRHDT, CDR2 FYEKMQ (reference sequence). This CDR3 contains 12 residues. The V end lost 3 bases, the J end lost 8 bases, and 10 bases lay between the germline ends. The CDR3 DNA reads as TGTGCCAGCAGCTTCGGGGCTAGGGGCTACACCTTC. Its translation is CASSFGARGYTF.

With regard to this clonotype: A much more abundant neighbour one base away suggests this may be a read error. CDR3 residues: CASSQVDRITYNEQFF. In DNA form, the CDR3 reads TGCGCCAGCAGCCAAGTCGACAGGATAACCTACAATGAGCAGTTCTTC. The V call is TRBV4-1, the J call TRBJ2-1; the D gene is possibly TRBD1 (6 bases). The V end lost 1 base, the J end lost 2 bases, and 12 bases lay between the germline ends. The CDR3 consists of 16 residues. CDR1 is MGHRA and CDR2 is YSYEKL in the germline V gene.

The chain carries TRBV14 and TRBJ2-3, with 11 bases identical to TRBD2. This CDR3 has 15 amino acids. Germline assignment: CDR1 SGHDN and CDR2 FVKESK. V shed 6 bases and J 1 base; nucleotides not matched to a gene: 3. CDR3 DNA: TGTGCCAGCAGTGCACTAGCGGGGGGCACAGATACGCAGTATTTT. Its protein is CASSALAGGTDTQYF.

In its sample, this clonotype was seen a few times. The gene calls are TRBV27 and TRBJ2-3; no definite D call. Germline lookup yields CDR1 MNHEY and CDR2 SMNVEV (reference sequence). V shed 5 bases and J shed 3 bases, with 12 bases lying between them. CDR3 size: 14 residues. The CDR3 bases are TGTGCCAGCAGTGGCGGCGCACGGACAGATACGCAGTATTTT. As protein: CASSGGARTDTQYF.

J is TRBJ1-4 and V is TRBV9; D is undetermined. This CDR3 spans 15 amino acids. Germline V gives CDR1 SGDLS, CDR2 YYNGEE. Deletions cut 3 bases from V and 2 bases from J, with 11 bases between. The CDR3 region is CASSGGRRTNEKLFF. The CDR3 nucleotides are TGTGCCAGCAGCGGGGGTAGGAGGACTAATGAAAAACTGTTTTTT.

The DNA of the CDR3 is TGTGCCAGCACCAACGGGCCTTCAGATACGCAGTATTTT. Translating it yields CASTNGPSDTQYF. The J gene is TRBJ2-3, the V gene TRBV7-3; no firm D call. V was pared by 7 bases and J by 4 bases, with 12 bases between. This CDR3 has 13 amino acids. Germline assignment: CDR1 SGHTA and CDR2 FQGTGA.

This clonotype was observed a single time. The genes are TRBV6-1 and TRBJ2-1, with TRBD1 matching over 10 bases. CDR3 length equals 15 residues. Germline CDR1 and CDR2: MNHNS and SASEGT. With 6 bases clipped from V and 7 bases from J, the junction kept 9 bases outside the gene matches. The CDR3 nucleotides read TGTGCCAGCAGATATGACAGGGGGCTGGCAAATGAGCAGTTCTTC. It translates to CASRYDRGLANEQFF.

This clonotype was recorded a few times. The rearrangement links TRBV21-1 to TRBJ2-1. TRBV21-1 corresponds to a pseudogene. This CDR3 region has 12 residues. CDR3 sequence reads: CASSLSSNEQFF. The CDR3 DNA reads TGTGCCAGCAGCCTCAGCTCCAATGAGCAGTTCTTC.

In its sample, this clonotype was seen a few times. The V call is TRBV29-1, the J call TRBJ2-3; 9 nucleotides match TRBD1. J was trimmed by 4 bases and V by 7 bases; bases with no gene match: 6. Per the germline V gene, CDR1 is SQVTM and CDR2 is ANQGSEA. CDR3 length: 13 residues. The CDR3: CSADRGTADTQYF. The CDR3 DNA sequence: TGCAGCGCGGACAGGGGTACCGCAGATACGCAGTATTTT.

This clonotype turned up a few times. The J gene is TRBJ2-1, the V gene TRBV28; D remains unclear. V lost 2 bases and J 9 bases, leaving 5 bases between the germline ends. This CDR3 comprises 11 residues. Germline CDR1 reads MDHEN; CDR2 reads SYDVKM. The CDR3 sequence: CASSLRAEQFF. The CDR3 DNA reads as TGTGCCAGCAGTTTACGAGCTGAGCAGTTCTTC.

In this sample, this clonotype turned up many times. The chain carries TRBV6-2 or TRBV6-3 and TRBJ2-1; D unclear. The V gene lost 0 bases and the J gene lost 10 bases, with 10 bases spanning the gap. Germline values: CDR1 MNHEY, CDR2 SVGEGT. The CDR3 is 13 amino acids. In nucleotides, the CDR3 is TGTGCCAGCAGTTACTCGATTGGTAGGGAGCAGTTCTTC. Translating it yields CASSYSIGREQFF.

J is TRBJ2-5 and V is TRBV5-6; TRBD2 matches at 7 bases. The CDR3 loop spans 15 amino acids. Trimming cost V 4 bases and J 2 bases; bases outside gene matches: 8. The germline V gene encodes CDR1 SGHDT and CDR2 YYEEEE. The CDR3 protein is CASSTRLADQETQYF. CDR3 DNA sequence: TGTGCCAGCAGCACCCGGCTAGCGGATCAAGAGACCCAGTACTTC. The full variable domain, completed using reference TRBV5-6 and TRBJ2-5, is DAGVTQSPTHLIKTRGQQVTLRCSPKSGHDTVSWYQQALGQGPQFIFQYYEEEERQRGNFPDRFSGHQFPNYSSELNVNALLLGDSALYLCASSTRLADQETQYFGPGTRLLVL.

V is TRBV4-3 and J is TRBJ1-1, with D uncertain. In germline, CDR1 is LGHNA, CDR2 YSLEER. The CDR3 length is 15 residues. Trimming shortened V by 0 bases and J by 5 bases, and 13 bases separated the two germline ends. CDR3 residues: CASSQDPLVGTEAFF. The CDR3 DNA reads as TGCGCCAGCAGCCAAGATCCCTTAGTGGGAACTGAAGCTTTCTTT.

This clonotype was found a few times. The rearrangement links TRBV24-1 to TRBJ2-5; unclear D gene. V lost 3 bases, J lost 2 bases, and 12 bases lay in between. The CDR3 totals 15 residues. The germline CDR1 and CDR2 sequences are KGHDR and SFDVKD. The CDR3 loop reads CATSDPTEPQETQYF. The CDR3 DNA reads as TGTGCCACCAGTGATCCGACGGAGCCTCAAGAGACCCAGTACTTC.